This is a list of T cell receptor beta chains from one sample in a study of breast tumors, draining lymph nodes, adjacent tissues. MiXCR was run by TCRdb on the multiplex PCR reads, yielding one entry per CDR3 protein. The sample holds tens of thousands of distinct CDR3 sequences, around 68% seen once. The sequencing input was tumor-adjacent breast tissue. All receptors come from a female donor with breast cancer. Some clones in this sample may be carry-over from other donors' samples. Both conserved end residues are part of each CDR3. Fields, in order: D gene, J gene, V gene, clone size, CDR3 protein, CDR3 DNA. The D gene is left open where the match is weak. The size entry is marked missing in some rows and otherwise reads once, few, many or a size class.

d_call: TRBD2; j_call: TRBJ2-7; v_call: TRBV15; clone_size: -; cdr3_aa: CATSRPPGLAGGSSYEQYF; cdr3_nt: TGTGCCACCAGCAGACCTCCGGGGCTAGCGGGAGGGAGCTCCTACGAGCAGTACTTC
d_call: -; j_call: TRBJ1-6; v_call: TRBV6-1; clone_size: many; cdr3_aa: CASSEVPGKNSPLHF; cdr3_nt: TGTGCCAGCAGTGAAGTGCCAGGGAAGAATTCACCCCTCCACTTT
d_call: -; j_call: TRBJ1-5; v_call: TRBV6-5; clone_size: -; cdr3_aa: CASSYTSNQPQHF; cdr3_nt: TGTGCCAGCAGTTACACGTCTAATCAGCCCCAGCATTTT
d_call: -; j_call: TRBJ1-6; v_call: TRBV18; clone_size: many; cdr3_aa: CASSRDPGYNSPLHF; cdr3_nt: TGTGCCAGCTCACGCGACCCGGGGTATAATTCACCCCTCCACTTT
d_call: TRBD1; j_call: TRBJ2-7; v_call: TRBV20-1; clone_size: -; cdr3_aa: CSARGDREGTYEQYF; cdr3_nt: TGCAGTGCTAGAGGGGACAGGGAAGGGACCTACGAGCAGTACTTC
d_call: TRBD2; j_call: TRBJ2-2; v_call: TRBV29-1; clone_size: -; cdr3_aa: CSVSAGLALTGELFF; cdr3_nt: TGCAGCGTTAGTGCGGGACTAGCGCTTACCGGGGAGCTGTTTTTT
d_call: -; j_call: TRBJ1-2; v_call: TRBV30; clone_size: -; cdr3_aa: CAWSVLGVRGYTF; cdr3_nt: TGTGCCTGGAGTGTACTGGGGGTACGTGGCTACACCTTC
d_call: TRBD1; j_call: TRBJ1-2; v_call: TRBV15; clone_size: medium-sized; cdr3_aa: CATSLVVGQGKDGYTF; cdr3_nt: TGTGCCACCAGCTTGGTAGTAGGACAGGGAAAGGATGGCTACACCTTC
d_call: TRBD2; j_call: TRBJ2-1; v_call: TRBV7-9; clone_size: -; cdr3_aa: CASSRTSAYNEQFF; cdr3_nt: TGTGCCAGCAGCCGGACTAGCGCGTACAATGAGCAGTTCTTC
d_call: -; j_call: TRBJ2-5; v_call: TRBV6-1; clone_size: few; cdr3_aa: CASSEGVRETQYF; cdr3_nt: TGTGCCAGCAGTGAAGGGGTTCGGGAGACCCAGTACTTC
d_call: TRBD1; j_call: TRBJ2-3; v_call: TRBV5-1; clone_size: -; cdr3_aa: CASSLKPGQGAADTQYF; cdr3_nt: TGCGCCAGCAGCCTGAAACCGGGACAGGGGGCCGCAGATACGCAGTATTTT
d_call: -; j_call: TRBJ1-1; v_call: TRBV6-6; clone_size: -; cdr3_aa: CASSQKLNTEAFF; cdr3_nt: TGTGCCAGCAGCCAAAAACTGAACACTGAAGCTTTCTTT
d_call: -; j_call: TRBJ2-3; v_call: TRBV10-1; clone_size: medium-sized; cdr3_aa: CASSESQIPTDTQYF; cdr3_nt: TGCGCCAGCAGTGAGTCTCAGATCCCCACAGATACGCAGTATTTT
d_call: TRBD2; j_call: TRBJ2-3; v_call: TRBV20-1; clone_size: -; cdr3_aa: CSALPSGSDHTQYF; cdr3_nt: TGCAGTGCCCTACCTAGCGGGAGCGACCATACGCAGTATTTT
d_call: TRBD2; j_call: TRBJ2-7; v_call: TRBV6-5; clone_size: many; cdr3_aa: CASSYSPRLAGYEQYF; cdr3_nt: TGTGCCAGCAGTTACTCCCCCCGGCTAGCGGGATACGAGCAGTACTTC
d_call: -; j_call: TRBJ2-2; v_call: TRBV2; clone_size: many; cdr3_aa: CASSPRDGSTGELFF; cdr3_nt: TGTGCCAGCAGTCCGAGGGACGGCTCCACCGGGGAGCTGTTTTTT
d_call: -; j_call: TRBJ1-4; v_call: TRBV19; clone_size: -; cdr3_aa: CASSIQGTPNEKLFF; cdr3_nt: TGTGCCAGTAGTATACAGGGGACGCCTAATGAAAAACTGTTTTTT
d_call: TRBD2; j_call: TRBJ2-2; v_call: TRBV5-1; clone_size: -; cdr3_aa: CASSPRLAGGTGELFF; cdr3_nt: TGCGCCAGCAGCCCAAGACTAGCGGGTGGGACCGGGGAGCTGTTTTTT
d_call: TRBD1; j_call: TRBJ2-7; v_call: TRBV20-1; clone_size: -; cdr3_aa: CSTRDRGGYEQYF; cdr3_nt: TGCAGTACCCGGGACAGGGGTGGGTACGAGCAGTACTTC
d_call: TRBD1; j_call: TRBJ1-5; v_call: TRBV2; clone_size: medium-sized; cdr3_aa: CASSAGGANQPQHF; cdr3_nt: TGTGCCAGCAGTGCAGGGGGAGCCAATCAGCCCCAGCATTTT
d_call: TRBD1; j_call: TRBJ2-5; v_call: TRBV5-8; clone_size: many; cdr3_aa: CASSALHQGEQETQYF; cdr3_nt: TGTGCCAGCAGCGCCCTTCATCAGGGGGAACAAGAGACCCAGTACTTC
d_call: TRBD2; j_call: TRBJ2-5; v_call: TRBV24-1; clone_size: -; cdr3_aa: CATSDKAGVPETQYF; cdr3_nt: TGTGCCACCAGTGATAAGGCGGGAGTACCAGAGACCCAGTACTTC
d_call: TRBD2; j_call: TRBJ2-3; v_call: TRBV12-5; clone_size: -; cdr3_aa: CASGRSGSVTDTQYF; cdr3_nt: TGTGCTAGTGGCCGTAGCGGGAGCGTCACAGATACGCAGTATTTT
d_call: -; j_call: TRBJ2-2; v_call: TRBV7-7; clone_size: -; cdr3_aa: CASSLDRSEGSTGELFF; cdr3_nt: TGTGCCAGCAGCTTAGACCGGTCGGAGGGGAGCACCGGGGAGCTGTTTTTT
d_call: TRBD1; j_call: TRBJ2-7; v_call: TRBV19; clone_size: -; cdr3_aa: CASSRQGPPYEQYF; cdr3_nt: TGTGCCAGTAGTAGACAGGGGCCACCCTACGAGCAGTACTTC
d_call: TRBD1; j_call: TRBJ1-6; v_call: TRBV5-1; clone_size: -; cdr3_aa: CASSLETGSSNSPLHF; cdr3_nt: TGCGCCAGCAGCTTGGAGACAGGGTCTAGTAATTCACCCCTCCACTTT
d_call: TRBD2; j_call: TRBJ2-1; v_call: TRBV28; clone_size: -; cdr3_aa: CASSFSGRAVGEQFF; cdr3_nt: TGTGCCAGCAGTTTTAGCGGGAGGGCCGTTGGTGAGCAGTTCTTC
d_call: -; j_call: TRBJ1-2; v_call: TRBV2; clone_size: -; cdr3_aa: CASSEASGLGYGYTF; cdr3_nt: TGTGCCAGCAGTGAAGCTTCGGGGCTCGGCTATGGCTACACCTTC
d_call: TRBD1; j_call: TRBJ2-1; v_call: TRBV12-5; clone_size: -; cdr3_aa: CASGLIRDRSYNEQFF; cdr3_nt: TGTGCTAGTGGTTTGATAAGGGACAGATCCTACAATGAGCAGTTCTTC
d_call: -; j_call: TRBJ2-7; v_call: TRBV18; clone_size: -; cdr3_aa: CASSLRTDRYEQYF; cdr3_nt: TGTGCCAGCTCCCTACGGACAGATCGTTACGAGCAGTACTTC
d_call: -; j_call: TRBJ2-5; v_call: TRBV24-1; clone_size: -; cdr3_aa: CATSDPKDRERFEETQYF; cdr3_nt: TGTGCCACCAGTGATCCTAAGGACCGGGAACGGTTTGAAGAGACCCAGTACTTC
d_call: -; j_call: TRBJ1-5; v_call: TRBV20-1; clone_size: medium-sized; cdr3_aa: CSASVGWGNQPQHF; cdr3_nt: TGCAGTGCTAGTGTAGGGTGGGGCAATCAGCCCCAGCATTTT
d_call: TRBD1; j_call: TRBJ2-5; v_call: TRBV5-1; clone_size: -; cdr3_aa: CASIRGTGGSETQYF; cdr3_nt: TGCGCCAGCATCAGGGGGACAGGGGGCTCGGAGACCCAGTACTTC
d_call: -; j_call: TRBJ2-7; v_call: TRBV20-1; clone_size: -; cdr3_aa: CSARDDGTSYEQYF; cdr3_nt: TGCAGTGCTAGAGACGACGGAACTTCCTACGAGCAGTACTTC
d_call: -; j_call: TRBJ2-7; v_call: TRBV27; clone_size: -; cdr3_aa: CASSLLGKTYEQYF; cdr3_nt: TGTGCCAGCAGTTTATTAGGGAAAACCTACGAGCAGTACTTC
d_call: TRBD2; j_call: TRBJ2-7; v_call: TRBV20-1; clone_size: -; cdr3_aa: CSAEAGALYEQYF; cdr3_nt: TGCAGTGCTGAGGCGGGAGCCCTCTACGAGCAGTACTTC
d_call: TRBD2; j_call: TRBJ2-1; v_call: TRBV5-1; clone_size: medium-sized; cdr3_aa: CASSLRPTSGGYNEQFF; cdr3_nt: TGCGCCAGCAGCTTGCGTCCGACTAGCGGGGGATACAATGAGCAGTTCTTC
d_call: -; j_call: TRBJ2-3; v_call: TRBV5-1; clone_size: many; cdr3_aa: CASSLTRRGTSSDTQYF; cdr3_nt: TGCGCCAGCAGCTTGACCCGCAGGGGGACTTCTTCTGATACGCAGTATTTT
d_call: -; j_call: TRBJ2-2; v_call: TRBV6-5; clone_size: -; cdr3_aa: CASSYSTGELFF; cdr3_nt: TGTGCCAGCAGTTACAGCACCGGGGAGCTGTTTTTT
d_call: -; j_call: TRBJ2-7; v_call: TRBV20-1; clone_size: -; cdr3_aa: CSARPGDFEQYF; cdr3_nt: TGCAGTGCTAGGCCGGGGGATTTCGAGCAGTACTTC
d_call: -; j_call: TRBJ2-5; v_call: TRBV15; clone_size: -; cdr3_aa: CATSTVLHGSSETQYF; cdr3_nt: TGTGCCACCAGCACCGTACTACACGGGAGCTCAGAGACCCAGTACTTC
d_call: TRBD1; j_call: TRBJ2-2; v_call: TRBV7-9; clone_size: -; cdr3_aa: CASSRGQGAWELFF; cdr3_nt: TGTGCCAGCAGCCGTGGACAGGGGGCCTGGGAGCTGTTTTTT
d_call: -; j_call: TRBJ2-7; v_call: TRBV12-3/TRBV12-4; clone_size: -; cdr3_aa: CASSPPSSSEQYF; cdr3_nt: TGTGCCAGCAGCCCTCCCTCATCGTCCGAGCAGTACTTC
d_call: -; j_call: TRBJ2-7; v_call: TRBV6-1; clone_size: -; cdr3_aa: CASSEAQGRGYEQYF; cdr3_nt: TGTGCCAGCAGTGAAGCGCAGGGCCGGGGCTACGAGCAGTACTTC
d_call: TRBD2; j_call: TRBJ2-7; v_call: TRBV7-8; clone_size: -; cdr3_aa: CASSLSGGRTHYEQYF; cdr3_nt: TGTGCCAGCAGCTTATCTGGCGGGAGAACACACTACGAGCAGTACTTC
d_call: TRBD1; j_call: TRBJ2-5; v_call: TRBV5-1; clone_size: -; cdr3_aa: CASSLSGTGEETQYF; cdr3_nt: TGCGCCAGCAGCTTGTCAGGGACAGGGGAAGAGACCCAGTACTTC
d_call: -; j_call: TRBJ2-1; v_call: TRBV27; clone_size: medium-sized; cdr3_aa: CASSPSNYNEQFF; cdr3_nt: TGTGCCAGCAGTCCTTCGAATTACAATGAGCAGTTCTTC
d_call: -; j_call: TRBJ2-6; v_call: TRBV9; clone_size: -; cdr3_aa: CASSVYSGANVLTF; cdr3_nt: TGTGCCAGCAGCGTCTATTCTGGGGCCAACGTCCTGACCTTC
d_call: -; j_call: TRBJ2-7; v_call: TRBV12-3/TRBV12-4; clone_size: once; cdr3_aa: CASKEGPSFYEQYF; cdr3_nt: TGTGCCAGCAAGGAGGGACCTTCATTCTACGAGCAGTACTTC
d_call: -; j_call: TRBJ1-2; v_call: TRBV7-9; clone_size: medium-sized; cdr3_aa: CASSFDKDYGYTF; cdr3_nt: TGTGCCAGCAGCTTTGACAAGGACTATGGCTACACCTTC
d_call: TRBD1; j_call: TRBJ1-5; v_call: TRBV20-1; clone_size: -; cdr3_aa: CSATPGQGLRSQHF; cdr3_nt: TGCAGTGCTACACCCGGACAGGGATTAAGGTCCCAGCATTTT
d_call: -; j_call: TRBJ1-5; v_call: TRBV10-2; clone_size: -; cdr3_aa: CASGGPNLGQPQHF; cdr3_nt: TGCGCCAGCGGGGGGCCCAATCTGGGGCAGCCCCAGCATTTT
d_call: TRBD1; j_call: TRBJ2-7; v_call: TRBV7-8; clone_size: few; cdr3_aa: CASSPHLRQGGNEQYF; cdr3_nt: TGTGCCAGCAGCCCCCACCTCAGACAGGGTGGAAACGAGCAGTACTTC